A selection of T cell receptor beta chains follows, all from one sample in a study of blood T cell repertoires in COVID-19. Assay: immunoSEQ multiplex PCR; the TCRdb copy retains only in-frame clones and omits some. The data contain roughly 130,000 clones, 84% of them singletons. The sequencing sample was made of peripheral blood. These TCRs come from a man under 40 with COVID-19, enrolled during active disease. The CDR3 runs from the conserved cysteine through the conserved F or W. The order of the fields is D gene, J gene, V gene, clone size, CDR3 protein, CDR3 DNA. The D gene is left open where the match is weak. The size field is filled for only some rows; it gives once, few, many or a size class.

TRBD2 | TRBJ2-1 | TRBV29-1 | - | CSVAERLAGNEQFF | TGCAGCGTTGCCGAAAGACTAGCGGGGAATGAGCAGTTCTTC
- | TRBJ2-1 | TRBV3-1/TRBV3-2 | - | CASSQDSENEQFF | TGTGCCAGCAGCCAAGACTCCGAGAATGAGCAGTTCTTC
- | TRBJ2-5 | TRBV5-6 | - | CASSPTQGLGDEETQYF | TGTGCCAGCAGCCCGACCCAGGGACTGGGAGACGAGGAGACCCAGTACTTC
- | TRBJ1-4 | TRBV4-1 | - | CASSQVGLETTNEKLFF | TGCGCCAGCAGCCAAGTTGGTTTGGAGACAACTAATGAAAAACTGTTTTTT
- | TRBJ2-2 | TRBV7-2 | - | CASSYDRLANTGELFF | TGTGCCAGCAGCTATGACAGGCTCGCGAACACCGGGGAGCTGTTTTTT
TRBD2 | TRBJ2-2 | TRBV4-1 | - | CASSPRELAGVVTGELFF | TGCGCCAGCAGCCCCCGAGAGCTAGCGGGAGTGGTAACCGGGGAGCTGTTTTTT
- | TRBJ2-3 | TRBV28 | once | CASSSHTEVNTQYF | TGTGCCAGCAGTTCCCACACTGAGGTCAATACGCAGTATTTT
- | TRBJ2-7 | TRBV10-2 | - | CASSASESYEQYF | TGCGCCAGCAGTGCTTCAGAATCCTACGAGCAGTACTTC
- | TRBJ1-5 | TRBV28 | - | CASSLGGVNQPQHF | TGTGCCAGCAGTTTAGGGGGGGTCAATCAGCCCCAGCATTTT
- | TRBJ2-1 | TRBV7-9 | few | CASSAGVRRKNNEQFF | TGTGCCAGCAGCGCCGGTGTCCGGCGGAAGAACAATGAGCAGTTCTTC
TRBD1 | TRBJ2-5 | TRBV18 | - | CASSPAGTEETQYF | TGTGCCAGCTCACCGGCCGGGACAGAAGAGACCCAGTACTTC
TRBD2 | TRBJ2-7 | TRBV30 | - | CAWSKGLAGSYEQYF | TGTGCCTGGAGTAAAGGACTAGCGGGATCCTACGAGCAGTACTTC
- | TRBJ1-3 | TRBV18 | - | CASSPGTQGNTIYF | TGTGCCAGCTCACCCGGGACTCAAGGAAACACCATATATTTT
TRBD2 | TRBJ2-3 | TRBV5-4 | - | CASSLVAGAGDTQYF | TGTGCCAGCAGCTTGGTAGCGGGAGCGGGGGATACGCAGTATTTT
TRBD2 | TRBJ2-1 | TRBV19 | few | CASSMVLAVSYNEQFF | TGTGCCAGTAGTATGGTACTAGCGGTTTCCTACAATGAGCAGTTCTTC
TRBD2 | TRBJ2-5 | TRBV6-5 | - | CASSPGTSGRETQYF | TGTGCCAGCAGTCCCGGGACTAGCGGGAGGGAGACCCAGTACTTC
TRBD2 | TRBJ2-3 | TRBV9 | - | CASSSWASGMDTQYF | TGTGCCAGCAGCTCCTGGGCTAGCGGGATGGATACGCAGTATTTT
- | TRBJ2-7 | TRBV6-5 | - | CASSRGLWFYEQYF | TGTGCCAGCAGTAGAGGGTTATGGTTCTACGAGCAGTACTTC
TRBD1 | TRBJ2-5 | TRBV28 | - | CASSYRGETQYF | TGTGCCAGCAGCTACAGGGGAGAGACCCAGTACTTC
- | TRBJ1-5 | TRBV2 | - | CASSGLSNQPQHF | TGTGCCAGTTCAGGGCTTAGCAATCAGCCCCAGCATTTT
TRBD2 | TRBJ2-7 | TRBV4-1 | - | CASSQTGLAPYEQYF | TGCGCCAGCAGCCAAACCGGACTAGCCCCCTACGAGCAGTACTTC
- | TRBJ2-7 | TRBV7-2 | - | CASSVQGYEQYF | TGTGCCAGCAGCGTACAGGGCTACGAGCAGTACTTC
TRBD2 | TRBJ2-7 | TRBV29-1 | once | CSVPGLAGGGEQYF | TGCAGCGTTCCAGGACTAGCGGGAGGAGGAGAGCAGTACTTC
- | TRBJ1-1 | TRBV15 | - | CATSALSGGTEAFF | TGTGCCACCAGCGCCCTAAGCGGGGGCACTGAAGCTTTCTTT
- | TRBJ1-5 | TRBV2 | - | CASKREGDQPQHF | TGTGCCAGCAAACGGGAGGGAGATCAGCCCCAGCATTTT
TRBD2 | TRBJ2-2 | TRBV4-2 | - | CASSQATSATGELFF | TGTGCCAGCAGCCAAGCGACTAGCGCCACCGGGGAGCTGTTTTTT
- | TRBJ1-1 | TRBV5-8 | - | CASSLSGAEAFF | TGTGCCAGCAGCTTGAGCGGGGCTGAAGCTTTCTTT
- | TRBJ2-4 | TRBV24-1 | - | CATSDSGNIQYF | TGTGCCACCAGTGATTCCGGGAACATTCAGTACTTC
TRBD1 | TRBJ2-7 | TRBV5-4 | once | CASSRQGGTEYF | TGTGCCAGCAGCCGACAGGGGGGGACGGAGTACTTC
- | TRBJ2-2 | TRBV24-1 | once | CATTSVANTGELFF | TGTGCCACCACTAGCGTCGCGAACACCGGGGAGCTGTTTTTT
- | TRBJ2-3 | TRBV4-1 | - | CASSLELDTQYF | TGCGCCAGCAGCCTGGAGCTAGATACGCAGTATTTT
- | TRBJ2-7 | TRBV30 | - | CAWSPISGGSYEQYF | TGTGCCTGGAGTCCCATTAGCGGCGGCTCCTACGAGCAGTACTTC
- | TRBJ1-1 | TRBV29-1 | - | CSVDDTPMNTEAFF | TGCAGCGTTGATGACACACCCATGAACACTGAAGCTTTCTTT
- | TRBJ2-3 | TRBV6-4 | - | CASSQGLEADTQYF | TGTGCCAGCAGTCAGGGGCTAGAGGCAGATACGCAGTATTTT
- | TRBJ2-7 | TRBV12-3/TRBV12-4 | - | CASSLDSYEQYF | TGTGCCAGCAGCCTGGACAGCTACGAGCAGTACTTC
- | TRBJ2-1 | TRBV2 | - | CASSEQYNEQFF | TGTGCCAGCAGTGAACAGTACAATGAGCAGTTCTTC
- | TRBJ2-3 | TRBV3-1/TRBV3-2 | - | CASSEGPSGTDTQYF | TGTGCCAGCAGCGAAGGCCCTAGCGGCACAGATACGCAGTATTTT
TRBD2 | TRBJ2-3 | TRBV11-2 | once | CASRPITSGSADTQYF | TGTGCCAGCAGGCCCATAACTAGCGGGAGTGCGGATACGCAGTATTTT
- | TRBJ2-7 | TRBV5-6 | once | CASSWAQRAGEQYF | TGTGCCAGCAGCTGGGCCCAGAGGGCTGGGGAGCAGTACTTC
TRBD2 | TRBJ2-7 | TRBV7-9 | - | CASSSTSGILNEQYF | TGTGCCAGCAGCTCGACTAGCGGGATTCTCAACGAGCAGTACTTC
TRBD2 | TRBJ2-3 | TRBV29-1 | - | CSVVLARGVDTQYF | TGCAGCGTTGTACTAGCGAGAGGGGTGGATACGCAGTATTTT
- | TRBJ1-1 | TRBV19 | - | CASSMGAGRDTEAFF | TGTGCCAGTAGTATGGGGGCAGGGCGGGACACTGAAGCTTTCTTT
- | TRBJ1-2 | TRBV20-1 | - | CSASGQGYTF | TGCAGTGCTAGTGGGCAGGGCTACACCTTC
TRBD1 | TRBJ2-7 | TRBV19 | once | CASSIVRDSYYEQYF | TGTGCCAGTAGTATAGTAAGGGACAGCTATTACGAGCAGTACTTC
TRBD2 | TRBJ2-3 | TRBV10-3 | - | CAISDRLAGDTDTQYF | TGTGCCATCAGTGATCGACTAGCGGGAGACACAGATACGCAGTATTTT
- | TRBJ1-2 | TRBV5-1 | - | CASSSALEKVVYGYTF | TGCGCCAGCAGCTCCGCACTAGAGAAGGTCGTCTATGGCTACACCTTC
TRBD1 | TRBJ2-5 | TRBV28 | many | CASSYGTALRETQYF | TGTGCCAGCAGCTACGGGACAGCCCTACGAGAGACCCAGTACTTC
TRBD2 | TRBJ2-7 | TRBV10-3 | once | CAISAGGSNTYEQYF | TGTGCCATCAGTGCGGGCGGGAGTAATACATACGAGCAGTACTTC
- | TRBJ1-2 | TRBV5-1 | - | CASSTEGGYGYTF | TGCGCCAGCAGCACGGAGGGCGGCTATGGCTACACCTTC
- | TRBJ2-7 | TRBV10-3 | few | CAICGGEIGTSYEQYF | TGTGCCATCTGCGGGGGCGAAATCGGGACGAGCTACGAGCAGTACTTC
TRBD1 | TRBJ2-1 | TRBV10-3 | - | CAITARQGEFYEQFF | TGTGCCATCACGGCAAGGCAGGGGGAATTCTATGAGCAGTTCTTC
- | TRBJ1-6 | TRBV21-1 | - | CASSKRQGKSPLHF | TGTGCCAGCAGCAAGAGACAGGGAAAATCACCCCTCCACTTT
- | TRBJ2-1 | TRBV10-3 | - | CAISERGEQFF | TGTGCCATCAGTGAGAGAGGAGAGCAGTTCTTC
TRBD2 | TRBJ2-7 | TRBV6-5 | - | CASTPPGGFYEQYF | TGTGCCAGCACCCCCCCGGGGGGATTTTACGAGCAGTACTTC
- | TRBJ2-7 | TRBV28 | few | CASLRNSPYEQYF | TGTGCCAGCTTGAGGAACTCGCCCTACGAGCAGTACTTC
- | TRBJ1-2 | TRBV3-1/TRBV3-2 | - | CASSQARGGYTF | TGTGCCAGCAGCCAAGCGAGGGGGGGCTACACCTTC
- | TRBJ1-2 | TRBV7-9 | - | CASSLQDSNYGYTF | TGTGCCAGCAGCTTACAGGACAGTAACTATGGCTACACCTTC
- | TRBJ2-2 | TRBV19 | - | CASSMVRDTGELFF | TGTGCCAGTAGTATGGTGAGGGACACCGGGGAGCTGTTTTTT
- | TRBJ2-7 | TRBV7-9 | - | CASSLIIEQYF | TGTGCCAGCAGCTTAATAATCGAGCAGTACTTC
- | TRBJ2-2 | TRBV10-1 | - | CASSKGSTADTGELFF | TGCGCCAGCAGTAAGGGGTCCACCGCGGACACCGGGGAGCTGTTTTTT